The 14 T cell receptor beta chains reported below all come from one sample, sequenced in a study of blood T cell repertoires in COVID-19. The table came from immunoSEQ multiplex PCR; TCRdb's copy has only in-frame clones and leaves some out. The sample has 250,000 or so clones, roughly 80% seen once. The sample was PBMCs or T cells enriched from blood (not recorded which). Receptors were obtained from a woman aged 40 to 50 who had been exposed to COVID-19.

This clone was counted a few times. This chain uses TRBV29-1 with TRBJ1-2; TRBD1 agrees at 9 bases. Germline loops: CDR1 SQVTM, CDR2 ANQGSEA. The ends lost 0 bases at V and 3 bases at J; junction bases unmatched: 8. The CDR3 consists of 16 residues. The CDR3 DNA sequence: TGCAGCGTTGAAGATCTAGGACAGGGGCCCTACTATGGCTACACCTTC. Protein sequence: CSVEDLGQGPYYGYTF.

The chain joins TRBV27 to TRBJ2-3; possible D gene TRBD1, 5 bases. There are 18 residues in the CDR3. From germline, CDR1 is MNHEY and CDR2 SMNVEV (reference sequence). V was clipped by 5 bases and J by 3 bases, with 24 bases between them. CDR3 in DNA: TGTGCCAGCAGTCCCTCCGTCCGTCCAGGGTTAAGGACAGATACGCAGTATTTT. This gives the protein CASSPSVRPGLRTDTQYF.

The chain links TRBV29-1 to TRBJ1-5, with D uncertain. V was shortened by 4 bases and J by 5 bases, with 9 bases between the two germline ends. The CDR3 runs to 12 residues. Germline lookup yields CDR1 SQVTM and CDR2 ANQGSEA. DNA of the CDR3: TGCAGCGTTGGAGAAACAGATCAGCCCCAGCATTTT. It translates to CSVGETDQPQHF.

The chain carries TRBV7-9 and TRBJ1-1; D gene ambiguous. The V gene's germline CDR1 is SEHNR and CDR2 FQNEAQ (reference sequence). CDR3 length: 13 amino acids. The V end lost 3 bases, the J end lost 6 bases, and 11 bases lay between the germline ends. The CDR3 loop reads CASSLSGIAEAFF. As DNA, the CDR3 is TGTGCCAGCAGCTTGAGCGGGATTGCTGAAGCTTTCTTT.

The J gene is TRBJ1-2, the V gene TRBV13; TRBD1 matches 8 bases. The germline V gene encodes CDR1 PRHDT and CDR2 FYEKMQ (reference sequence). This CDR3 has 17 residues. The V segment lost 0 bases and the J segment 4 bases; nucleotides outside the gene matches: 10. CDR3 sequence reads: CASSLGAGGDFGYGYTF. The CDR3 DNA follows: TGTGCCAGCAGCTTAGGTGCAGGGGGCGACTTTGGCTATGGCTACACCTTC.

The rearrangement links TRBV19 to TRBJ2-7, with 11 positions matching TRBD2. The CDR3 has 15 amino acids. CDR1 and CDR2 (germline): LNHDA, SQIVND (reference sequence). Losses at the gene ends were 5 bases for V and 4 bases for J; bases not matched to a gene: 7. The CDR3: CASSRQLAGVYEQYF. The CDR3 coding sequence is TGTGCCAGTAGTCGTCAACTAGCGGGGGTATACGAGCAGTACTTC.

This chain uses TRBV12-3 or TRBV12-4 with TRBJ1-6; D uncertain. Trimming removed 3 bases at V and 10 bases at J, with 10 bases between. The CDR3 runs to 13 residues. The CDR3 bases are TGTGCCAGCAGTTTGGTGGGAGCCTCACCCCTCCACTTT. Translation: CASSLVGASPLHF.

This chain links TRBV19 with TRBJ2-3; a possible D gene is TRBD2 (7 bases). Germline lookup yields CDR1 LNHDA and CDR2 SQIVND (reference sequence). V lost 3 bases and J 4 bases, leaving 11 bases between the germline ends. The CDR3 contains 14 residues. CDR3 loop: CASSIGGGADTQYF. The CDR3 nucleotides read TGTGCCAGTAGTATTGGGGGGGGCGCAGATACGCAGTATTTT.

In its sample, this clone was seen a few times. V is TRBV4-1 and J is TRBJ1-1; TRBD1 might be the D (5 bases). V was clipped by 5 bases and J by 0 bases, with 10 bases between them. Germline V gene data show CDR1 as MGHRA and CDR2 as YSYEKL. This CDR3 is built from 14 residues. DNA of the CDR3: TGCGCCAGCAGCTGGACGGACATGAACACTGAAGCTTTCTTT. Its protein is CASSWTDMNTEAFF.

The chain recombines TRBV10-3 with TRBJ1-2; D not resolved. The V gene's germline CDR1 is ENHRY and CDR2 SYGVKD. V shed 2 bases and J shed 10 bases, with 14 bases lying between them. CDR3 length: 13 amino acids. The CDR3 region has the DNA TGTGCCATCAGTGAGGAGGAGCGACTCTCCTACACCTTC. It translates to CAISEEERLSYTF.

This clone was seen only a few times. J is TRBJ2-1 and V is TRBV4-1, with a possible D match to TRBD2 (6 bases). There are 15 residues in the CDR3. V lost 4 bases to trimming and J lost 15 bases, with 25 bases between them. The germline gives CDR1 MGHRA, CDR2 YSYEKL. This CDR3 reads CASSPVGGAGPISFF. CDR3 DNA sequence: TGCGCCAGCAGCCCCGTTGGAGGGGCCGGGCCAATTTCGTTCTTC.

V usage is TRBV11-3 and J usage is TRBJ2-3; 9 bases line up with TRBD2. J lost 2 bases, V lost 2 bases, and 2 bases had no gene match. Germline V gene data show CDR1 as SGHNT and CDR2 as YENEEA. The CDR3 has 15 amino acids. In DNA form, the CDR3 reads TGTGCCAGCAGCTTAATAGCGGGGGCCACAGATACGCAGTATTTT. Its translation: CASSLIAGATDTQYF.

The V call is TRBV19, the J call TRBJ1-2, with 9 bases identical to TRBD1. This CDR3 has 15 residues. Germline V gene data show CDR1 as LNHDA and CDR2 as SQIVND (reference sequence). The trim removed 6 bases at V and 1 base at J, leaving 6 bases unmatched. CDR3: CASRRGQGNNYGYTF. The DNA of the CDR3 is TGTGCCAGTAGGAGGGGACAGGGAAATAACTATGGCTACACCTTC. The whole variable domain, filled in from reference TRBV19 and TRBJ1-2, reads DGGITQSPKYLFRKEGQNVTLSCEQNLNHDAMYWYRQDPGQGLRLIYYSQIVNDFQKGDIAEGYSVSREKKESFPLTVTSAQKNPTAFYLCASRRGQGNNYGYTFGSGTRLTVV.

The chain joins TRBV4-1 to TRBJ1-5; unclear D gene. Per the germline V gene, CDR1 is MGHRA and CDR2 is YSYEKL. This CDR3 region has 15 residues. The germline V and J ends were trimmed by 1 base and 9 bases, with 16 bases remaining between them. The CDR3 loop is CASSQGSQDSRPQHF. The CDR3 DNA sequence: TGCGCCAGCAGCCAAGGCTCCCAGGACTCGAGGCCCCAGCATTTT.